This TCR beta chain was recovered during a study of T cell responses to AZD1222 COVID-19 vaccine. This clone has only a few counts. The antigen is not known. The study's findings and limits: There were vaccine-associated CD4 TCRs across spike, dominant at 160-218 and 743-854. In all cases, repertoires were sampled only after the peak T cell response. The reported proportion of spike-specific TCRs targeting unmutated variant regions was nearly half. It should be noted that donors were predominantly white British and more often female, and clonal diversity was possibly underestimated.

Assay: immunoSEQ multiplex PCR; the TCRdb copy retains only in-frame clones and omits some. The table lists around 99,000 clones, approximately 90% of them singletons, with around 4.5% in the top ten. V was shortened by 6 bases and J by 9 bases, with 15 bases between the two germline ends. The CDR3 length is 13 residues. The chain links TRBV12-3 or TRBV12-4 to TRBJ2-1; possibly TRBD1 for D (6 bases). The material was peripheral blood, obtained 28 days after the second AZD1222 dose. The sequence was obtained from an adult who received the AZD1222 COVID-19 vaccine. CDR3 region: CASRYPTGSEQFF. Here the CDR3 DNA reads TGTGCCAGCAGATACCCCACAGGGAGTGAGCAGTTCTTC.